This TCR beta chain was obtained from a study of control samples from healthy donors and cancer patients (dated by TCRdb to the early 2020s). CDR1 and CDR2, per the germline V gene, are MNHEY and SVGAGI. The CDR3, from cysteine to phenylalanine, totals 13 residues. The CDR3 DNA has 39 bases and is translated from base 1. Trimming removed 2 bases from V and 1 base from J, leaving 5 bases between the germline ends. With respect to this clone: Its antigen target is currently unknown. Base qualities are not recorded, but no much larger clone differs from it by a single base.

The method behind the library was the immunoSEQ multiplex PCR assay. The clones in this table, taken by TCRdb from immuneACCESS, are in-frame only. Not every clone is retained; where verified, under half of the shortfall comes from an unresolved V gene, and the cause of the rest is unknown. This sample has about 150,000 clones in its table, and approximately 90% of those were observed once. The ten largest clones take up about 0.73% of the sample. This sequence was found in a woman aged 25 to 45 in good health. Source material: blood. This chain is built from TRBV6-5 and TRBJ1-1; no D gene can be assigned with confidence. The CDR3 reads CASSYRSNTEAFF. Here is the DNA: TGTGCCAGCAGTTACAGATCGAACACTGAAGCTTTCTTT.